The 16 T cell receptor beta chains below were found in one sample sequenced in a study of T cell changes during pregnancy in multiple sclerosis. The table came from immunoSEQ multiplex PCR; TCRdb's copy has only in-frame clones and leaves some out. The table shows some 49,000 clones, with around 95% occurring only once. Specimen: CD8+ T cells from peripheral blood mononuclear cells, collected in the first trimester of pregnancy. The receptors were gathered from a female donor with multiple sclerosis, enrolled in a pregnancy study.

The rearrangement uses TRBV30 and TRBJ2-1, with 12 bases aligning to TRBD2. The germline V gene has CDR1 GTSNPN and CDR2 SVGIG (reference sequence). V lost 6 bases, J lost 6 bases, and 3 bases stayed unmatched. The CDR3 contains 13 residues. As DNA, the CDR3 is TGTGCCTGTGGACTAGCGGGATTCAATGAGCAGTTCTTC. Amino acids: CACGLAGFNEQFF. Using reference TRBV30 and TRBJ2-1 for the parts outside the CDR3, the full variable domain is SQTIHQWPATLVQPVGSPLSLECTVEGTSNPNLYWYRQAAGRGLQLLFYSVGIGQISSEVPQNLSASRPQDRQFILSSKKLLLSDSGFYLCACGLAGFNEQFFGPGTRLTVL.

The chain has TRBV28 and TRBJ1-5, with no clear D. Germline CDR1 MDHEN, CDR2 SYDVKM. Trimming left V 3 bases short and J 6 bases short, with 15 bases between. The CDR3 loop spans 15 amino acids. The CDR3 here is CASSLVALGSQPQHF. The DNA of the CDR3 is TGTGCCAGCAGTTTGGTGGCTTTGGGGAGTCAGCCCCAGCATTTT.

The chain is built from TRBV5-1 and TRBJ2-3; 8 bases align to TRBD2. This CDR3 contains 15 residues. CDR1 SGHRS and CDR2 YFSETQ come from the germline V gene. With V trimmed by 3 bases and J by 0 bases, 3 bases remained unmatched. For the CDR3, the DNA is TGCGCCAGCAGCTCGGCTAGCGGGAGCACAGATACGCAGTATTTT. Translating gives CASSSASGSTDTQYF.

The CDR3 DNA is TGTGCCAGCAGCCCGCCGGGACTAGCGGCCCTGAGCTCCTACAATGAGCAGTTCTTC. It codes for CASSPPGLAALSSYNEQFF. The chain is built from TRBV7-8 and TRBJ2-1; 11 positions match TRBD2. CDR1 and CDR2 (germline): SGHVS, FQNEAQ. V lost 5 bases and J lost 0; bases outside the gene matches: 12. The CDR3 is 19 amino acids.

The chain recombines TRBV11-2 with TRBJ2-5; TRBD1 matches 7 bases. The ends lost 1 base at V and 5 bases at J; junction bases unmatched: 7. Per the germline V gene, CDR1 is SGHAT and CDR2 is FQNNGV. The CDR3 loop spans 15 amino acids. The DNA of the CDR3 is TGTGCCAGCAGCTTAGGGACAGGCCCCTCGGAGACCCAGTACTTC. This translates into CASSLGTGPSETQYF.

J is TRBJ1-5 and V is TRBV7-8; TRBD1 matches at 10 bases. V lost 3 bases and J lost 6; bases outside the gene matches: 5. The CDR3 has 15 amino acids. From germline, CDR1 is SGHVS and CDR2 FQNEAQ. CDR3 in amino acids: CASSLGGQGSQPQHF. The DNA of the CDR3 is TGTGCCAGCAGCTTGGGGGGACAGGGGAGTCAGCCCCAGCATTTT. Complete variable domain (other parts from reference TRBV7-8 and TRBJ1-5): GAGVSQSPRYKVAKRGQDVALRCDPISGHVSLFWYQQALGQGPEFLTYFQNEAQLDKSGLPSDRFFAERPEGSVSTLKIQRTQQEDSAVYLCASSLGGQGSQPQHFGDGTRLSIL.

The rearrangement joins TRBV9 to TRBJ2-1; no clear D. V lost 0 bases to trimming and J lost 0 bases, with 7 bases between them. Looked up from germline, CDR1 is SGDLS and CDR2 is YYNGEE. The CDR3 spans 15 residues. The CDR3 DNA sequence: TGTGCCAGCAGCGTAGTGGCGGACTCCTACAATGAGCAGTTCTTC. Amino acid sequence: CASSVVADSYNEQFF. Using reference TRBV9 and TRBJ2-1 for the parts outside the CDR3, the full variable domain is DSGVTQTPKHLITATGQRVTLRCSPRSGDLSVYWYQQSLDQGLQFLIQYYNGEERAKGNILERFSAQQFPDLHSELNLSSLELGDSALYFCASSVVADSYNEQFFGPGTRLTVL.

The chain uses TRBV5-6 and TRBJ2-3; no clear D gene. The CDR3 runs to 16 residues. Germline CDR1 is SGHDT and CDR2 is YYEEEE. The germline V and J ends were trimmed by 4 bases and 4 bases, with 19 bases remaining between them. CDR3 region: CASSPFTPLLPDTQYF. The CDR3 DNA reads TGTGCCAGCAGCCCGTTTACTCCTTTGCTCCCAGATACGCAGTATTTT.

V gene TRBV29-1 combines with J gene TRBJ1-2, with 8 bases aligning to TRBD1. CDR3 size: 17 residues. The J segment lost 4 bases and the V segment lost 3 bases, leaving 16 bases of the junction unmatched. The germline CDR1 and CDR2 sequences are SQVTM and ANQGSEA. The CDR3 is CSVERERTGFESYGYTF. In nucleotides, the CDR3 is TGCAGCGTTGAGCGGGAGAGGACAGGGTTCGAGAGCTATGGCTACACCTTC.

In nucleotides, the CDR3 is TGTGCCAGCAGCTTAATGAGTGTGACGCAGTATTTT. Translated: CASSLMSVTQYF. This sequence joins TRBV5-6 and TRBJ2-3; D call uncertain. V lost 2 bases, J lost 9 bases, and 10 bases lay in between. The V gene's germline CDR1 is SGHDT and CDR2 YYEEEE. The CDR3 has 12 amino acids.

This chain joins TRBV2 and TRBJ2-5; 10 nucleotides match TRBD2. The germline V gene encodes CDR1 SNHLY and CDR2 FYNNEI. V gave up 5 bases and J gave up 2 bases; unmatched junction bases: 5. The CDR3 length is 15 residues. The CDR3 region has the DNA TGTGCCAGCAGTTTAGCGGGGGGTAAACAAGAGACCCAGTACTTC. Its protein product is CASSLAGGKQETQYF.

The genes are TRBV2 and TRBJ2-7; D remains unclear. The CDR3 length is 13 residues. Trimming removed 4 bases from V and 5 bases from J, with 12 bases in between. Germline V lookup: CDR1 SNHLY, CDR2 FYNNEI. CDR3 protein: CASSGDSPHEQYF. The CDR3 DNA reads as TGTGCCAGCAGTGGTGACTCGCCCCACGAGCAGTACTTC. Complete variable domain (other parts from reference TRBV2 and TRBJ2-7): EPEVTQTPSHQVTQMGQEVILRCVPISNHLYFYWYRQILGQKVEFLVSFYNNEISEKSEIFDDQFSVERPDGSNFTLKIRSTKLEDSAMYFCASSGDSPHEQYFGPGTRLTVT.

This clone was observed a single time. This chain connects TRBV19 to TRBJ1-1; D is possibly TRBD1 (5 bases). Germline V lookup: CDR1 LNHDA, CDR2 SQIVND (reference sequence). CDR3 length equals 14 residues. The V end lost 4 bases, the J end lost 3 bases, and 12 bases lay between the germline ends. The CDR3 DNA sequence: TGTGCCAGTAGTACGCCGGGGGGGGACACTGAAGCTTTCTTT. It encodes CASSTPGGDTEAFF.

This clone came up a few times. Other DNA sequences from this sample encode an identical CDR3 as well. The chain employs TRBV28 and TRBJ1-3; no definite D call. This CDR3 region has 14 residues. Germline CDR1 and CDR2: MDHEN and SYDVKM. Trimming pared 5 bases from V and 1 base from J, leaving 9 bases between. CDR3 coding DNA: TGTGCCAGCAGTCTCGGAGGGTCTGGAAACACCATATATTTT. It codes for CASSLGGSGNTIYF.

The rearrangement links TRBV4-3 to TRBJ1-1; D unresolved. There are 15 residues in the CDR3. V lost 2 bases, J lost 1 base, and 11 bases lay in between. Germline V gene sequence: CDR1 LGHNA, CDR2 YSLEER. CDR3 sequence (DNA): TGCGCCAGCAGCCAAATGAGGGCCGGGAACACTGAAGCTTTCTTT. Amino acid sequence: CASSQMRAGNTEAFF.

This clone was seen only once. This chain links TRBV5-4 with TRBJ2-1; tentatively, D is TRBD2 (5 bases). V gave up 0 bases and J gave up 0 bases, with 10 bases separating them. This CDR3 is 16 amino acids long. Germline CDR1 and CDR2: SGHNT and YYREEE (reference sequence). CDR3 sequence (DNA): TGTGCCAGCAGCTTGGCGTGGGAGCGCTCCTACAATGAGCAGTTCTTC. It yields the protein CASSLAWERSYNEQFF.